Below are 24 T cell receptor beta chains sequenced from a single sample in a study of blood T cell repertoires in COVID-19. Profiled with immunoSEQ multiplex PCR; TCRdb holds only in-frame clones, not every one. Among more than 100,000 clones, 84% were seen once, and the ten largest hold 9.5% to 15%. The sequencing sample was made of peripheral blood. The origin of the receptors is a woman aged 25 to 45 who had recovered from COVID-19.

This chain joins TRBV7-9 and TRBJ1-2; D may be TRBD1 (6 bases). The CDR3 spans 16 residues. Germline CDR1 SEHNR, CDR2 FQNEAQ (reference sequence). V was cut by 4 bases and J by 4 bases, with 19 bases left in between. This chain's CDR3 is CASSSNREGVFYGYTF. The CDR3 coding sequence is TGTGCCAGCAGCTCTAACAGGGAGGGCGTATTCTATGGCTACACCTTC.

The J gene is TRBJ2-5, the V gene TRBV5-1; D gene unclear. The CDR3 sequence is 12 residues long. V lost 1 base to trimming and J lost 4 bases, with 5 bases between them. CDR1 and CDR2 from the germline V gene are SGHRS and YFSETQ. The CDR3 loop is CASSLSTETQYF. The CDR3 region has the DNA TGCGCCAGCAGCTTGTCTACAGAGACCCAGTACTTC. Drawing the rest from reference TRBV5-1 and TRBJ2-5, the complete variable domain is KAGVTQTPRYLIKTRGQQVTLSCSPISGHRSVSWYQQTPGQGLQFLFEYFSETQRNKGNFPGRFSGRQFSNSRSEMNVSTLELGDSALYLCASSLSTETQYFGPGTRLLVL.

This sequence joins TRBV6-5 and TRBJ1-2; 8 bases map to TRBD1. From germline, CDR1 is MNHEY and CDR2 SVGAGI. V shed 5 bases and J 5 bases; nucleotides not matched to a gene: 7. CDR3 length: 14 residues. The CDR3: CASSPQGQVYGYTF. The CDR3 DNA is TGTGCCAGCAGTCCCCAGGGACAGGTGTATGGCTACACCTTC.

CDR3 nucleotides: TGTGCCAGCAGTAGGACAGGGATGGAGTATGGCTACACCTTC. Translation gives CASSRTGMEYGYTF. The chain is built from TRBV6-5 and TRBJ1-2; TRBD1 aligns across 8 bases. The germline V gene has CDR1 MNHEY and CDR2 SVGAGI. This CDR3 has 14 residues. J gave up 5 bases and V 5 bases, and 7 bases lay outside the gene matches.

The table lists this clone with a count of one. The V call is TRBV27, the J call TRBJ2-7; D possibly corresponds to TRBD1 (5 bases). CDR1 is MNHEY and CDR2 is SMNVEV in the germline V gene (reference sequence). The CDR3 runs 14 residues. The ends were cut back, 4 bases at V and 3 bases at J, with 13 bases in the middle. Here the CDR3 reads CASSSFREDYEQYF. The CDR3 bases are TGTGCCAGCAGTTCCTTCAGGGAAGACTACGAGCAGTACTTC.

The chain combines TRBV11-3 with TRBJ2-2, with 7 bases lining up with TRBD2. The CDR3 extends over 15 amino acids. CDR1 and CDR2 (germline): SGHNT, YENEEA. V dropped 5 bases and J dropped 3; count of bases not matched to a gene: 6. The CDR3 bases are TGTGCCAGCAGCCCTCTGGCGGGGGACACCGGGGAGCTGTTTTTT. Residues: CASSPLAGDTGELFF.

The chain couples TRBV5-1 to TRBJ2-1; 12 bases are shared with TRBD2. Germline V gives CDR1 SGHRS, CDR2 YFSETQ. The ends lost 0 bases at V and 5 bases at J; junction bases unmatched: 12. This CDR3 has 19 amino acids. The CDR3 spells CASSLGFGLAGGPNNEQFF. The CDR3 coding sequence is TGCGCCAGCAGCTTGGGGTTCGGCCTAGCGGGAGGGCCGAACAATGAGCAGTTCTTC.

This clone was seen only a few times. V and J are TRBV25-1 and TRBJ2-2; D unresolved. Germline loops: CDR1 MGHDK, CDR2 SYGVNS. The CDR3 consists of 11 residues. Trimming pared 6 bases from V and 4 bases from J, leaving 3 bases between. CDR3 coding DNA: TGTGCCAGCAGCTCCACCGGGGAGCTGTTTTTT. This sequence encodes CASSSTGELFF.

This clone was recorded only once. The chain has TRBV6-6 and TRBJ1-3, with a tentative D call TRBD1 (6 bases). The CDR3 spans 16 residues. Between the trimmed V and J ends, which lost 0 bases and 1 base, there was a span of 10 bases. CDR1 and CDR2 (germline): MNHNY, SVGAGI (reference sequence). The CDR3 here is CASSYSLGASGNTIYF. CDR3 DNA: TGTGCCAGCAGTTACTCGTTGGGGGCTTCTGGAAACACCATATATTTT.

This clone was recorded only once. The chain employs TRBV5-4 and TRBJ2-4; 13 positions agree with TRBD2. This CDR3 region has 19 residues. The J segment lost 0 bases and the V segment lost 0 bases, leaving 6 bases of the junction unmatched. Germline loops: CDR1 SGHNT, CDR2 YYREEE (reference sequence). The CDR3 DNA follows: TGTGCCAGCAGCTTGGGGGGACTAGCGGGGACCTCAGCCAAAAACATTCAGTACTTC. Translated, it gives CASSLGGLAGTSAKNIQYF.

J is TRBJ1-2 and V is TRBV12-5; D remains unclear. Germline V gene sequence: CDR1 LGHNT, CDR2 FRNRAP. This CDR3 spans 13 amino acids. Trimming took off 2 bases at V and 4 bases at J, with 8 bases between the two ends. The DNA of the CDR3 is TGTGCTAGTGGTTTGCAGACAAGCTATGGCTACACCTTC. Residues: CASGLQTSYGYTF.

The chain links TRBV5-6 to TRBJ1-4; 11 positions agree with TRBD1. This CDR3 contains 15 residues. V dropped 1 base and J dropped 10; count of bases not matched to a gene: 6. Germline CDR1 is SGHDT and CDR2 is YYEEEE. The CDR3 region is CASSLNSGTGGKLFF. DNA for the CDR3: TGTGCCAGCAGCTTGAATTCAGGGACAGGGGGAAAACTGTTTTTT.

This chain joins TRBV5-1 and TRBJ2-7; a possible D gene is TRBD2 (5 bases). The CDR3 spans 12 residues. The germline CDR1 and CDR2 sequences are SGHRS and YFSETQ. V dropped 4 bases and J dropped 3 bases, with 8 bases sitting between them. CDR3 in amino acids: CASSSTSYEQYF. The DNA of the CDR3 is TGCGCCAGCAGCAGCACTAGCTACGAGCAGTACTTC.

The chain has TRBV5-1 and TRBJ1-2; no clear D. The CDR3 length is 14 residues. Trimming left V 4 bases short and J 3 bases short, with 13 bases between. Germline V gives CDR1 SGHRS, CDR2 YFSETQ. Here the CDR3 reads CASSPLNQDYGYTF. The CDR3 DNA sequence: TGCGCCAGCAGCCCGTTAAATCAGGACTATGGCTACACCTTC.

This chain joins TRBV6-5 and TRBJ2-1; TRBD1 is a possible D gene (6 bases). Germline assignment: CDR1 MNHEY and CDR2 SVGAGI. Trimming removed 6 bases at V and 2 bases at J, with 14 bases between. CDR3 length equals 15 residues. CDR3 protein: CASRPTGITYNEQFF. The CDR3 nucleotides read TGTGCCAGCAGACCTACAGGGATAACCTACAATGAGCAGTTCTTC.

This clone was seen a few times. The rearrangement uses TRBV3-1 (or the pseudogene TRBV3-2) and TRBJ1-2, with TRBD1 matching over 8 bases. Trimming cost V 0 bases and J 8 bases; bases outside gene matches: 5. This CDR3 is built from 14 residues. CDR1 is LGHDT and CDR2 is YNNKEL in the germline V gene (reference sequence). The CDR3, as DNA: TGTGCCAGCAGCCAAGAAGGGACAGGCCGGGGCTACACCTTC. Amino acid sequence: CASSQEGTGRGYTF.

This sequence joins TRBV2 and TRBJ1-5; D is possibly TRBD1 (6 bases). This CDR3 is built from 16 residues. Between the trimmed V and J ends, which lost 6 bases and 4 bases, there was a span of 19 bases. Looked up from germline, CDR1 is SNHLY and CDR2 is FYNNEI. The CDR3 sequence is CASRDSNDRRNQPQHF. DNA for the CDR3: TGTGCCAGCAGGGACTCAAACGACAGGAGGAATCAGCCCCAGCATTTT.

The V and J genes are TRBV14 and TRBJ2-7, with 11 bases that match TRBD2. The CDR3 has 20 residues. The germline CDR1 and CDR2 sequences are SGHDN and FVKESK. With V trimmed by 4 bases and J by 3 bases, 20 bases remained unmatched. The CDR3 spells CASSRSRVGSGRALSYEQYF. Here the CDR3 DNA reads TGTGCCAGCAGCCGATCAAGGGTGGGTAGCGGGAGGGCCCTCAGCTACGAGCAGTACTTC.

This chain connects TRBV7-9 to TRBJ1-1; maybe TRBD1 (5 bases). The ends were cut back, 7 bases at V and 1 base at J, with 13 bases in the middle. The CDR3 covers 14 residues. The germline V gene has CDR1 SEHNR and CDR2 FQNEAQ (reference sequence). The CDR3 nucleotides read TGTGCCAGCACGCCTGCCGGGGGGAACACTGAAGCTTTCTTT. It translates to CASTPAGGNTEAFF.

The rearrangement joins TRBV9 to TRBJ2-7, with D unclear. Trimming took 0 bases from V and 0 from J, leaving 7 bases between them. This CDR3 comprises 14 residues. Germline CDR1 SGDLS, CDR2 YYNGEE. The CDR3 DNA sequence: TGTGCCAGCAGCGTAGATCCGTTCTCCTACGAGCAGTACTTC. Translating it yields CASSVDPFSYEQYF.

The chain combines TRBV5-6 with TRBJ1-2; possible D gene TRBD1, 6 bases. From germline, CDR1 is SGHDT and CDR2 YYEEEE. The CDR3 length is 19 residues. The germline V and J ends were trimmed by 1 base and 0 bases, with 22 bases remaining between them. The CDR3 sequence: CASSLWTADIQIANYGYTF. The CDR3 DNA follows: TGTGCCAGCAGCTTGTGGACAGCCGACATACAAATAGCTAACTATGGCTACACCTTC.

DNA of the CDR3: TGCGCCAGCAGGGCGGCAGAAAATTCCAACACTGAAGCTTTCTTT. This sequence encodes CASRAAENSNTEAFF. The chain has TRBV10-2 and TRBJ1-1; D call uncertain. CDR1 is WSHSY, CDR2 SAAADI, per germline. The V gene lost 6 bases and the J gene lost 2 bases, with 16 bases spanning the gap. The CDR3 totals 15 residues.

To note about this clone: Distinct nucleotide sequences in the sample also encode this CDR3. The gene calls are TRBV5-1 and TRBJ2-5; 9 positions match TRBD1. The CDR3 extends over 14 amino acids. Germline CDR1 and CDR2: SGHRS and YFSETQ. V lost 4 bases, J lost 1 base, and 2 bases stayed unmatched. The DNA of the CDR3 is TGCGCCAGCAGCCTACAGGGGGCCCAAGAGACCCAGTACTTC. Residues: CASSLQGAQETQYF.

This clone has just a few counts. The genes are TRBV4-2 and TRBJ1-5; possible D gene TRBD1, 5 bases. Germline loops: CDR1 LGHNA, CDR2 YNFKEQ. Trimming shortened V by 2 bases and J by 0 bases, and 20 bases separated the two germline ends. The CDR3 totals 19 residues. The CDR3 DNA is TGTGCCAGCAGCCAATACCGGCCTCCGGGGGGGGATAGCAATCAGCCCCAGCATTTT. Protein: CASSQYRPPGGDSNQPQHF.